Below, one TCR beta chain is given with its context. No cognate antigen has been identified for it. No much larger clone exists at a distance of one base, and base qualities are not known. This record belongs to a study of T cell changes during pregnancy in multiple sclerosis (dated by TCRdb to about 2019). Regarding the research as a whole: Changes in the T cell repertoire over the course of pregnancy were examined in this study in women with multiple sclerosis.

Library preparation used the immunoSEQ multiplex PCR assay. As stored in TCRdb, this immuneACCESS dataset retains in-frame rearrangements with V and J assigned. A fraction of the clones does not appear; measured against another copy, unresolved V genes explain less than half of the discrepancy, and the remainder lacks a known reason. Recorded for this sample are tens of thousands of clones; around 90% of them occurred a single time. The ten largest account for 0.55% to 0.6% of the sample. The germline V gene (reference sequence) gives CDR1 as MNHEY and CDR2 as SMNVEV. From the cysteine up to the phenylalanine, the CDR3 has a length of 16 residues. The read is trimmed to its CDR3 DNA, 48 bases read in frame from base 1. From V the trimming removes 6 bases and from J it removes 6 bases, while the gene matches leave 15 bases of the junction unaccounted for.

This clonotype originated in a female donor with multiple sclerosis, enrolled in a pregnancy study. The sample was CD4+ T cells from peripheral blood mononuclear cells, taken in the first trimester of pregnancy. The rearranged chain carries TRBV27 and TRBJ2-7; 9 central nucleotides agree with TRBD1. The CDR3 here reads CASSPLSGTGLSEQYF. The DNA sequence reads TGTGCCAGCAGCCCCCTTTCCGGGACAGGGCTAAGCGAGCAGTACTTC.